Only a few counts were recorded for the clone carrying this T cell receptor beta chain. The length of the CDR3 is 17 residues. The V gene end was trimmed by 4 bases and the J gene end by 7 bases; junction bases not matched to a gene: 14. CDR1 is LGHNA, CDR2 YSLEER, per germline. How the authors handled the data: It was from reference gene primer amplification that nucleated cell counts were estimated. Clones were read by immunoSEQ multiplex PCR, and TCRdb kept only the in-frame ones, dropping some. The V and J calls and clone size are taken from that table; D and trimming were inferred from the DNA. The data show 95,000 to 150,000 clones, 85% to 90% seen once. The data originate from a study of blood T cell repertoires in COVID-19. Study overall: Collection of acute and convalescent COVID-19 samples took place in the United States, Italy and Spain.

Sequencing used peripheral blood. The sequence was obtained from a woman aged 55-75 years with COVID-19, enrolled during active disease. V gene TRBV4-3 combines with J gene TRBJ2-1; 9 nucleotides match TRBD1. The CDR3 region has the DNA TGCGCCAGCAGCCCTTCCTCCACAGGGGGCATTGCAAATGAGCAGTTCTTC. It is translated as CASSPSSTGGIANEQFF.